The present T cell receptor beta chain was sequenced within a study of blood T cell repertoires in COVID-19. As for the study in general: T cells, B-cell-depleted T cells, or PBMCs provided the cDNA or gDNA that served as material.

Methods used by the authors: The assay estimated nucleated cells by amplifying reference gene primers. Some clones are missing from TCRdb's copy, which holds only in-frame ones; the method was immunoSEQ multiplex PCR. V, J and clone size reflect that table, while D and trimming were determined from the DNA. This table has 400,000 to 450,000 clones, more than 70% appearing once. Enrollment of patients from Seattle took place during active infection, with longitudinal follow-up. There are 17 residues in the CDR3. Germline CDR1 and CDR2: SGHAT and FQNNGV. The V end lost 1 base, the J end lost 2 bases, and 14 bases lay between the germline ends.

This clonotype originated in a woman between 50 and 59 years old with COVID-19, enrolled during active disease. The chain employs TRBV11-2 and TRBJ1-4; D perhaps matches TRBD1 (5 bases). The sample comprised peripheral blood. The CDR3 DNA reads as TGTGCCAGCAGCTTAGGGGGCCGAAAAGACACTAATGAAAAACTGTTTTTT. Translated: CASSLGGRKDTNEKLFF. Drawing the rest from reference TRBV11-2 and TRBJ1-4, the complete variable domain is EAGVAQSPRYKIIEKRQSVAFWCNPISGHATLYWYQQILGQGPKLLIQFQNNGVVDDSQLPKDRFSAERLKGVDSTLKIQPAKLEDSAVYLCASSLGGRKDTNEKLFFGSGTQLSVL.